The clone carrying this TCR beta chain turned up a few times. Antigen unknown. This entry is derived from a study of cytomegalovirus exposure and HLA in healthy donors. General study findings and limits: Within the data, a cluster of highly shared sequence variants was likely a sequencing artifact.

The PCR made use of 60 Vbeta and 13 Jbeta primers. Method: immunoSEQ multiplex PCR; TCRdb's copy keeps in-frame clones and lacks some. The sample lists 130,000 or so clones; over 80% were seen once. The CDR3 has 16 amino acids. Trimming removed 2 bases at V and 0 bases at J, with 8 bases between. CDR1 is MNHEY, CDR2 SMNVEV, per germline (reference sequence). Material for sequencing was PBMCs. The TCR comes from a man aged 35-49 years in good health and CMV-seronegative. V and J are TRBV27 and TRBJ1-6; a possible D gene is TRBD1 (5 bases). The CDR3 spells CASSLGASSYNSPLHF. CDR3 nucleotides: TGTGCCAGCAGTTTAGGGGCGAGCTCCTATAATTCACCCCTCCACTTT.